A single sample gave rise to the 2 T cell receptor beta chains below, sequenced in a study of cytomegalovirus exposure and HLA in healthy donors. 13 Jbeta primers and 60 Vbeta primers were used for the PCR. Clones were sequenced by immunoSEQ multiplex PCR, and TCRdb holds only the in-frame ones, with some missing. The data hold about 130,000 clones, with about 74% observed a single time. The sequenced sample consisted of PBMCs. The receptors were gathered from a woman between 45 and 60 years old in good health and CMV-seropositive.

The rearrangement joins TRBV29-1 to TRBJ2-2, with 11 bases identical to TRBD1. Germline loops: CDR1 SQVTM, CDR2 ANQGSEA. The CDR3 runs to 15 residues. With V trimmed by 4 bases and J by 4 bases, 5 bases remained unmatched. The CDR3 spells CSVGDRGAGTGELFF. DNA for the CDR3: TGCAGCGTTGGGGACAGGGGGGCGGGCACCGGGGAGCTGTTTTTT.

V and J are TRBV11-1 and TRBJ1-1, with 8 bases aligning to TRBD1. The CDR3 extends over 15 amino acids. The ends lost 5 bases at V and 2 bases at J; junction bases unmatched: 7. Germline CDR1 is SGHAT and CDR2 is FQDESV (reference sequence). Here the CDR3 reads CASSLGGTGNTEAFF. CDR3 in DNA: TGTGCCAGCAGCCTCGGCGGGACAGGTAACACTGAAGCTTTCTTT.